Following are 31 T cell receptor beta chains from one sample sequenced in a study of blood T cell repertoires in COVID-19. The data were produced by immunoSEQ multiplex PCR, yet TCRdb's version contains in-frame clones alone and is incomplete. The repertoire holds about 51,000 clones, with roughly 90% as singletons. Material: peripheral blood. These receptors came from a man in his fifties or sixties with acute or convalescent COVID-19.

The J gene is TRBJ2-3, the V gene TRBV2; D unclear. Germline-derived CDR1 and CDR2 are SNHLY and FYNNEI. The V gene lost 2 bases and the J gene lost 6 bases, with 6 bases spanning the gap. The CDR3 has 12 residues. The CDR3 region is CASSENPDTQYF. CDR3 coding DNA: TGTGCCAGCAGTGAAAATCCGGATACGCAGTATTTT.

The CDR3 sequence is CATSDLSTGQETQYF. CDR3 in DNA: TGTGCCACCAGTGATTTGTCGACGGGTCAAGAGACCCAGTACTTC. The V and J genes are TRBV24-1 and TRBJ2-5; D remains ambiguous. V lost 0 bases, J lost 2 bases, and 9 bases lay in between. The CDR3 is 15 amino acids. CDR1 is KGHDR and CDR2 is SFDVKD in the germline V gene.

This clone was seen just once. The chain carries TRBV19 and TRBJ2-2, with no clear D. The germline CDR1 and CDR2 sequences are LNHDA and SQIVND (reference sequence). This CDR3 has 13 amino acids. V was clipped by 3 bases and J by 9 bases, with 11 bases between them. The CDR3 nucleotides are TGTGCCAGTAGTATGGGCCGCGAAAGGGAGCTGTTTTTT. It translates to CASSMGRERELFF. Drawing the rest from reference TRBV19 and TRBJ2-2, the complete variable domain is DGGITQSPKYLFRKEGQNVTLSCEQNLNHDAMYWYRQDPGQGLRLIYYSQIVNDFQKGDIAEGYSVSREKKESFPLTVTSAQKNPTAFYLCASSMGRERELFFGEGSRLTVL.

The chain has TRBV5-1 and TRBJ1-1, with unresolved D. The CDR3 is 16 residues long. The germline V gene has CDR1 SGHRS and CDR2 YFSETQ. The germline V and J ends were trimmed by 0 bases and 0 bases, with 12 bases remaining between them. The CDR3 protein is CASSLGFAGLNTEAFF. The CDR3 bases are TGCGCCAGCAGCTTGGGATTCGCAGGATTGAACACTGAAGCTTTCTTT.

This chain joins TRBV19 and TRBJ1-1; D not certain. Trimming left V 6 bases short and J 1 base short, with 9 bases between. CDR3 length: 13 residues. Germline CDR1 and CDR2: LNHDA and SQIVND (reference sequence). Here the CDR3 reads CASSDRQNTEAFF. Written as DNA, the CDR3 is TGTGCCAGTAGCGACCGACAGAACACTGAAGCTTTCTTT.

The CDR3 DNA reads as TGCAGTGCTAGCCGAGGGCAGGGCTACACCTTC. Translated, it gives CSASRGQGYTF. The V gene is TRBV20-1, the J gene TRBJ1-2, with D unclear. The CDR3 runs 11 residues. Germline-derived CDR1 and CDR2 are DFQATT and SNEGSKA (reference sequence). V lost 3 bases, J lost 8 bases, and 10 bases lay in between.

This sequence joins TRBV9 and TRBJ1-6; the D gene is possibly TRBD1 (5 bases). V lost 3 bases and J 10 bases, leaving 14 bases between the germline ends. The CDR3 consists of 14 residues. The germline V gene has CDR1 SGDLS and CDR2 YYNGEE. The CDR3 coding sequence is TGTGCCAGCAGCGCTATGGGAGGGGACTCACCCCTCCACTTT. Residues: CASSAMGGDSPLHF.

The chain joins TRBV6-1 to TRBJ1-2; tentative D call: TRBD1 (6 bases). The length of the CDR3 is 14 residues. From germline, CDR1 is MNHNS and CDR2 SASEGT. Trimming left V 6 bases short and J 5 bases short, with 16 bases between. The CDR3 DNA sequence: TGTGCCAGCAGGAGCCAGGGAAGGGGGTATGGCTACACCTTC. It is translated as CASRSQGRGYGYTF.

The rearrangement uses TRBV5-1 and TRBJ1-4, with 7 bases that match TRBD1. There are 16 residues in the CDR3. The germline V gene has CDR1 SGHRS and CDR2 YFSETQ. V dropped 3 bases and J dropped 4; count of bases not matched to a gene: 9. The CDR3 DNA follows: TGCGCCAGCAGCTCGTTGGGGACAGTCATTAATGAAAAACTGTTTTTT. Amino acids: CASSSLGTVINEKLFF.

The DNA of the CDR3 is TGCGCCAGCAGCCAAGGGACCGGGACAGGGGTCTCCTACGAGCAGTACTTC. Its translation is CASSQGTGTGVSYEQYF. The V call is TRBV4-1, the J call TRBJ2-7; 10 nucleotides align to TRBD1. Germline V lookup: CDR1 MGHRA, CDR2 YSYEKL. This CDR3 comprises 17 residues. The junction had 6 bases not matched to a gene; V was cut back by 1 base and J by 0 bases.

This chain connects TRBV19 to TRBJ1-3, with D possibly being TRBD1 (6 bases). The CDR3 has 16 residues. Trimming removed 4 bases from V and 0 bases from J, with 13 bases in between. In germline, CDR1 is LNHDA, CDR2 SQIVND (reference sequence). In DNA form, the CDR3 reads TGTGCCAGTAGTACCCACTTGACAGGCTCTGGAAACACCATATATTTT. Its protein product is CASSTHLTGSGNTIYF.

This chain joins TRBV30 and TRBJ2-1; tentative D call: TRBD2 (7 bases). Germline assignment: CDR1 GTSNPN and CDR2 SVGIG (reference sequence). CDR3 length: 13 residues. V shed 6 bases and J shed 7 bases, with 16 bases lying between them. The CDR3 sequence is CACSPGGRNEQFF. The DNA for the CDR3 is TGTGCCTGCTCTCCGGGGGGCCGGAATGAGCAGTTCTTC. The full variable domain, completed using reference TRBV30 and TRBJ2-1, is SQTIHQWPATLVQPVGSPLSLECTVEGTSNPNLYWYRQAAGRGLQLLFYSVGIGQISSEVPQNLSASRPQDRQFILSSKKLLLSDSGFYLCACSPGGRNEQFFGPGTRLTVL.

The rearrangement uses TRBV24-1 and TRBJ2-2; 7 bases agree with TRBD2. After removal of 4 bases from V and 2 bases from J, the junction contained 3 bases not matched to a gene. CDR1 is KGHDR and CDR2 is SFDVKD in the germline V gene. The CDR3 is made up of 15 amino acids. CDR3 DNA: TGTGCCACCAGTGAGGGAGGGAGTAACACCGGGGAGCTGTTTTTT. This sequence encodes CATSEGGSNTGELFF.

V and J are TRBV2 and TRBJ2-1; 8 bases agree with TRBD2. This CDR3 has 14 residues. The trim removed 7 bases at V and 0 bases at J, leaving 2 bases unmatched. Germline values: CDR1 SNHLY, CDR2 FYNNEI. Here the CDR3 DNA reads TGTGCCAGCATTCGGGGGGGCTCCTACAATGAGCAGTTCTTC. This encodes CASIRGGSYNEQFF.

In nucleotides, the CDR3 is TGTGCCAGTACCAGGGCAGGCCAAGAGACCCAGTACTTC. This translates into CASTRAGQETQYF. The V call is TRBV19, the J call TRBJ2-5; possibly TRBD1 for D (5 bases). The germline V and J ends were trimmed by 7 bases and 1 base, with 10 bases remaining between them. CDR1 and CDR2 (germline): LNHDA, SQIVND (reference sequence). There are 13 residues in the CDR3.

This chain uses TRBV29-1 with TRBJ1-1, with TRBD1 matching 7 bases. This CDR3 is built from 14 residues. CDR1 is SQVTM and CDR2 is ANQGSEA in the germline V gene. J lost 1 base, V lost 4 bases, and 6 bases had no gene match. The CDR3 nucleotides read TGCAGCGTTGCCCGTGGGACAGCGAACACTGAAGCTTTCTTT. Protein: CSVARGTANTEAFF. The entire variable domain, with the rest obtained from reference TRBV29-1 and TRBJ1-1, is as follows: SAVISQKPSRDICQRGTSLTIQCQVDSQVTMMFWYRQQPGQSLTLIATANQGSEATYESGFVIDKFPISRPNLTFSTLTVSNMSPEDSSIYLCSVARGTANTEAFFGQGTRLTVV.

This clone appeared a few times. V is TRBV7-2 and J is TRBJ2-2; 7 bases agree with TRBD1. The CDR3 is 16 residues long. The ends lost 3 bases at V and 1 base at J; junction bases unmatched: 5. Germline CDR1 and CDR2: SGHTA and FQGNSA. CDR3 loop: CASSLVNRGNTGELFF. The CDR3 DNA sequence: TGTGCCAGCAGCTTGGTTAACAGGGGGAACACCGGGGAGCTGTTTTTT.

The V gene is TRBV7-2, the J gene TRBJ1-1; TRBD1 matches 7 bases. The CDR3 has 17 residues. Germline trimming cut 5 bases from V and 0 bases from J; bases unmatched to any gene: 12. CDR1 is SGHTA, CDR2 FQGNSA, per germline. CDR3 bases: TGTGCCAGCAGCCGGCAAAGTACAGGGGCCTTGAACACTGAAGCTTTCTTT. Amino acids: CASSRQSTGALNTEAFF.

This chain connects TRBV12-3 or TRBV12-4 to TRBJ2-1, with TRBD1 matching over 7 bases. The CDR3 runs to 12 residues. The V segment lost 6 bases and the J segment 8 bases; nucleotides outside the gene matches: 4. CDR3: CASRTTGDEQFF. CDR3 DNA: TGTGCCAGCAGGACTACAGGGGATGAGCAGTTCTTC.

The chain employs TRBV5-1 and TRBJ2-6; TRBD1 aligns across 9 bases. The CDR3 runs 18 residues. Trimming took 0 bases from V and 2 from J; bases not matched to a gene: 6. Germline CDR1 reads SGHRS; CDR2 reads YFSETQ. The CDR3 region is CASSLGGQGEPGANVLTF. The CDR3 DNA reads TGCGCCAGCAGCTTGGGGGGACAGGGAGAGCCTGGGGCCAACGTCCTGACTTTC.

The chain combines TRBV6-5 with TRBJ1-1, with a tentative D call TRBD1 (5 bases). CDR1 is MNHEY and CDR2 is SVGAGI in the germline V gene. The CDR3 loop spans 15 amino acids. V lost 4 bases and J 5 bases, leaving 17 bases between the germline ends. This CDR3 reads CASSSRGSEGTEAFF. DNA of the CDR3: TGTGCCAGCAGTTCCCGGGGGTCAGAAGGGACTGAAGCTTTCTTT.

This sequence joins TRBV9 and TRBJ2-2, with D unresolved. This CDR3 is built from 14 residues. The ends were cut back, 3 bases at V and 0 bases at J, with 6 bases in the middle. Looked up from germline, CDR1 is SGDLS and CDR2 is YYNGEE. The CDR3 DNA sequence: TGTGCCAGCAGCGCCCTTACGAACACCGGGGAGCTGTTTTTT. It encodes CASSALTNTGELFF.

V gene TRBV9 combines with J gene TRBJ1-6; D unclear. CDR1 and CDR2 (germline): SGDLS, YYNGEE. V gave up 0 bases and J gave up 9 bases, with 13 bases separating them. The CDR3 totals 15 residues. CDR3 region: CASSVGSQASSPLHF. CDR3 in DNA: TGTGCCAGCAGCGTAGGGTCCCAAGCAAGTTCACCCCTCCACTTT.

The V and J genes are TRBV5-1 and TRBJ1-4; 9 nucleotides match TRBD1. Germline trimming cut 0 bases from V and 6 bases from J; bases unmatched to any gene: 3. The CDR3 spans 15 residues. Germline V CDR1 and CDR2: SGHRS, YFSETQ. The CDR3 loop reads CASSLGGQGYEKLFF. DNA of the CDR3: TGCGCCAGCAGCTTGGGTGGACAGGGGTATGAAAAACTGTTTTTT.

The chain links TRBV9 to TRBJ2-7; the D gene is possibly TRBD2 (6 bases). This CDR3 spans 14 amino acids. V was clipped by 3 bases and J by 5 bases, with 15 bases between them. The germline V gene encodes CDR1 SGDLS and CDR2 YYNGEE. CDR3: CASSAGTGGDEQYF. The DNA for the CDR3 is TGTGCCAGCAGCGCAGGGACGGGCGGGGACGAGCAGTACTTC.

This clone was counted a single time. V usage is TRBV27 and J usage is TRBJ2-7; D remains unclear. This CDR3 comprises 14 residues. Germline CDR1 reads MNHEY; CDR2 reads SMNVEV (reference sequence). The V end lost 7 bases, the J end lost 3 bases, and 16 bases lay between the germline ends. The CDR3 sequence: CASMGRYGDYEQYF. The CDR3 DNA reads as TGTGCCAGCATGGGCAGGTATGGTGACTACGAGCAGTACTTC.

The V and J genes are TRBV5-1 and TRBJ1-3; D gene uncertain. CDR3 length equals 18 residues. Germline CDR1 is SGHRS and CDR2 is YFSETQ. Trimming stripped 5 bases from V and 1 base from J, with 22 bases between. CDR3 sequence reads: CASSYAGSIRTSGNTIYF. The CDR3, as DNA: TGCGCCAGCAGTTACGCTGGTAGTATCAGGACTTCTGGAAACACCATATATTTT.

The chain uses TRBV3-1 (or the pseudogene TRBV3-2) and TRBJ2-5, with D hard to call. Looked up from germline, CDR1 is LGHDT and CDR2 is YNNKEL (reference sequence). The CDR3 spans 14 residues. The V gene lost 3 bases and the J gene lost 1 base, with 9 bases spanning the gap. The CDR3 nucleotides read TGTGCCAGCAGCCAGGTACACCTCCAAGAGACCCAGTACTTC. It translates to CASSQVHLQETQYF.

The table lists this clone with a few counts. The rearrangement joins TRBV19 to TRBJ1-5; D remains ambiguous. Per the germline V gene, CDR1 is LNHDA and CDR2 is SQIVND (reference sequence). Trimming left V 5 bases short and J 2 bases short, with 22 bases between. This CDR3 spans 18 amino acids. CDR3 in DNA: TGTGCCAGTAGTCCCATTTGGGTGACAATTAGTGGCAATCAGCCCCAGCATTTT. Translated, it gives CASSPIWVTISGNQPQHF.

The CDR3 region has the DNA TGTGCCAGCAGCCTAGGGCAGGGGCTGGGCGAGCAGTACTTC. It codes for CASSLGQGLGEQYF. The chain has TRBV27 and TRBJ2-7; TRBD1 might be the D (6 bases). From germline, CDR1 is MNHEY and CDR2 SMNVEV (reference sequence). Trimming left V 6 bases short and J 6 bases short, with 18 bases between. The CDR3 loop spans 14 amino acids.

The chain employs TRBV5-1 and TRBJ1-1, with D possibly being TRBD1 (5 bases). V dropped 0 bases and J dropped 10 bases, with 13 bases sitting between them. Germline values: CDR1 SGHRS, CDR2 YFSETQ. The CDR3 totals 13 residues. The CDR3 bases are TGCGCCAGCAGCTTGGCGGGGGGTGGCAGAGCTTTCTTT. Its protein product is CASSLAGGGRAFF.